A single sample is the source of the 25 T cell receptor beta chains below, sequenced in a study of blood T cell repertoires in COVID-19. The assay was immunoSEQ multiplex PCR, and TCRdb's table has in-frame clones only and misses some. The sample has 120,000 to 150,000 clones; around 86% are singletons. The sequenced material came from peripheral blood. The receptor set was obtained from a man aged 50 to 59 who had recovered from COVID-19.

The V call is TRBV7-3, the J call TRBJ2-3, with TRBD2 matching 9 bases. Germline values: CDR1 SGHTA, CDR2 FQGTGA. The CDR3 length is 16 residues. Trimming removed 5 bases from V and 4 bases from J; junction bases left unmatched: 10. The CDR3 DNA reads TGTGCCAGCAGCGCTCAGGGCGGGGGGGCCTCAGATACGCAGTATTTT. Translating it yields CASSAQGGGASDTQYF.

This chain connects TRBV2 to TRBJ1-6; a possible D gene is TRBD1 (6 bases). CDR1 is SNHLY and CDR2 is FYNNEI in the germline V gene. V lost 6 bases to trimming and J lost 7 bases, with 13 bases between them. The CDR3 is 14 amino acids. The CDR3: CASRQGPSNSPLHF. CDR3 coding DNA: TGTGCCAGCAGACAGGGCCCTTCCAATTCACCCCTCCACTTT.

The V and J genes are TRBV5-8 and TRBJ1-6; 8 bases fit TRBD1. The CDR3 consists of 19 residues. V was clipped by 1 base and J by 6 bases; unmatched bases: 15. CDR1 is SGHTS, CDR2 YDEGEE, per germline. In DNA form, the CDR3 reads TGTGCCAGCAGCTTGAAATCTCCGGGGTACGACAGGGGTAATTCACCCCTCCACTTT. Translating gives CASSLKSPGYDRGNSPLHF.

V is TRBV5-1 and J is TRBJ1-5; a weak D match, TRBD1 (6 bases). Germline V gene sequence: CDR1 SGHRS, CDR2 YFSETQ. V was shortened by 2 bases and J by 7 bases, with 16 bases between the two germline ends. There are 15 residues in the CDR3. CDR3 sequence: CASSLGGGARQPQHF. In DNA, the CDR3 is TGCGCCAGCAGCTTAGGTGGGGGGGCAAGGCAGCCCCAGCATTTT.

The gene calls are TRBV7-2 and TRBJ1-2; D is unresolved. Germline loops: CDR1 SGHTA, CDR2 FQGNSA. V dropped 3 bases and J dropped 5 bases, with 7 bases sitting between them. The CDR3 has 12 amino acids. This CDR3 is CASSFKQYGYTF. The CDR3 DNA sequence: TGTGCCAGCAGCTTTAAACAGTATGGCTACACCTTC.

The chain has TRBV30 and TRBJ2-3, with TRBD2 matching 8 bases. The CDR3 length is 16 residues. Germline lookup yields CDR1 GTSNPN and CDR2 SVGIG (reference sequence). V dropped 4 bases and J dropped 1; count of bases not matched to a gene: 10. CDR3 nucleotide sequence: TGTGCCTGGACTCTAGGGGTTAGCGGGGGCACAGATACGCAGTATTTT. It is translated as CAWTLGVSGGTDTQYF.

The chain uses TRBV14 and TRBJ2-5, with D tentatively TRBD1 (5 bases). The length of the CDR3 is 13 residues. Germline CDR1 reads SGHDN; CDR2 reads FVKESK. Between the trimmed V and J ends, which lost 4 bases and 5 bases, there was a span of 11 bases. CDR3: CASSRAGKETQYF. The CDR3 DNA is TGTGCCAGCAGCCGCGCAGGGAAGGAGACCCAGTACTTC.

Only a few counts were recorded for this clone. The chain links TRBV5-1 to TRBJ2-3; 7 nucleotides align to TRBD2. This CDR3 is 14 amino acids long. Losses at the gene ends were 5 bases for V and 1 base for J; bases not matched to a gene: 4. CDR1 is SGHRS and CDR2 is YFSETQ in the germline V gene. CDR3: CASRREGGTDTQYF. CDR3 nucleotide sequence: TGCGCCAGCAGAAGGGAGGGAGGCACAGATACGCAGTATTTT. Full variable domain (rest looked up from reference TRBV5-1 and TRBJ2-3): KAGVTQTPRYLIKTRGQQVTLSCSPISGHRSVSWYQQTPGQGLQFLFEYFSETQRNKGNFPGRFSGRQFSNSRSEMNVSTLELGDSALYLCASRREGGTDTQYFGPGTRLTVL.

The V and J genes are TRBV19 and TRBJ2-3; tentatively, D is TRBD1 (6 bases). The CDR3 is 15 residues long. Trimming shortened V by 7 bases and J by 4 bases, and 18 bases separated the two germline ends. CDR1 is LNHDA, CDR2 SQIVND, per germline (reference sequence). This chain's CDR3 is CASNHETGAPDTQYF. The CDR3 DNA reads as TGTGCCAGTAACCATGAGACAGGAGCCCCAGATACGCAGTATTTT.

The chain is built from TRBV6-5 and TRBJ2-1; D call uncertain. The CDR3 runs 13 residues. Germline V gene data show CDR1 as MNHEY and CDR2 as SVGAGI. V lost 6 bases and J lost 4, with 10 bases in between. The DNA of the CDR3 is TGTGCCAGCAGCCCACAGATATACAATGAGCAGTTCTTC. This gives the protein CASSPQIYNEQFF.

The table lists this clone with a few counts. The rearrangement uses TRBV7-2 and TRBJ2-3; the D gene is possibly TRBD2 (7 bases). V was trimmed by 0 bases and J by 3 bases, leaving 13 bases between them. CDR1 SGHTA and CDR2 FQGNSA come from the germline V gene. The CDR3 extends over 16 amino acids. The CDR3 DNA reads TGTGCCAGCAGCTTAGCGGGGGGGCTCGCAACAGATACGCAGTATTTT. It is translated as CASSLAGGLATDTQYF. The whole variable domain, filled in from reference TRBV7-2 and TRBJ2-3, reads GAGVSQSPSNKVTEKGKDVELRCDPISGHTALYWYRQSLGQGLEFLIYFQGNSAPDKSGLPSDRFSAERTGGSVSTLTIQRTQQEDSAVYLCASSLAGGLATDTQYFGPGTRLTVL.

The chain links TRBV9 to TRBJ2-3; 9 bases are shared with TRBD1. V lost 0 bases, J lost 4 bases, and 12 bases stayed unmatched. Germline lookup yields CDR1 SGDLS and CDR2 YYNGEE. This CDR3 region has 18 residues. In DNA form, the CDR3 reads TGTGCCAGCAGCGTAGCTCTTAGACAGGGGGGAGTTGCAGATACGCAGTATTTT. It yields the protein CASSVALRQGGVADTQYF.

This clone was seen only once. This chain connects TRBV19 to TRBJ2-5, with 8 nucleotides matching TRBD1. V dropped 4 bases and J dropped 4; count of bases not matched to a gene: 2. Germline CDR1 reads LNHDA; CDR2 reads SQIVND (reference sequence). The CDR3 has 13 amino acids. CDR3 sequence: CASSRQGRETQYF. The CDR3 coding sequence is TGTGCCAGTAGTAGACAGGGGAGAGAGACCCAGTACTTC.

V and J are TRBV11-2 and TRBJ1-6, with D possibly being TRBD1 (5 bases). The CDR3 totals 15 residues. Trimming stripped 5 bases from V and 8 bases from J, with 16 bases between. Germline V gene sequence: CDR1 SGHAT, CDR2 FQNNGV. The CDR3 nucleotides are TGTGCCAGCAGCCCCCAGGGCGGGGATTATTCACCCCTCCACTTT. This codes for CASSPQGGDYSPLHF. Full variable domain (remainder filled in from reference TRBV11-2 and TRBJ1-6): EAGVAQSPRYKIIEKRQSVAFWCNPISGHATLYWYQQILGQGPKLLIQFQNNGVVDDSQLPKDRFSAERLKGVDSTLKIQPAKLEDSAVYLCASSPQGGDYSPLHFGNGTRLTVT.

This clone was seen just once. V and J are TRBV5-1 and TRBJ1-1, with 8 bases fitting TRBD1. After removal of 3 bases from V and 11 bases from J, the junction contained 15 bases not matched to a gene. Germline V gives CDR1 SGHRS, CDR2 YFSETQ. This CDR3 spans 15 amino acids. CDR3 in DNA: TGCGCCAGCAGCTCCTATGGGGGACAGGCCGTGAATGCTTTCTTT. This gives the protein CASSSYGGQAVNAFF.

This clone showed up just a few times. This rearrangement joins TRBV30 to TRBJ1-4, with unresolved D. This CDR3 comprises 14 residues. V gave up 0 bases and J gave up 7 bases, with 12 bases separating them. CDR1 and CDR2 (germline): GTSNPN, SVGIG (reference sequence). The CDR3 here is CAWSVGSAREKLFF. CDR3 nucleotides: TGTGCCTGGAGTGTAGGGAGCGCCCGTGAAAAACTGTTTTTT.

This clone was counted once. The chain uses TRBV10-3 and TRBJ1-1, with D possibly TRBD1 on 5 matching bases. The CDR3 extends over 14 amino acids. V was shortened by 3 bases and J by 1 base, with 9 bases between the two germline ends. Germline V gene lookup returns CDR1 ENHRY and CDR2 SYGVKD. In DNA form, the CDR3 reads TGTGCCATCAGTGAATTACAGGCGAACACTGAAGCTTTCTTT. Its translation: CAISELQANTEAFF.

V is TRBV30 and J is TRBJ1-2; possibly TRBD1 for D (6 bases). The V and J ends lost 1 base and 5 bases respectively, with 23 bases between them. Germline CDR1 reads GTSNPN; CDR2 reads SVGIG (reference sequence). The CDR3 totals 17 residues. The CDR3 nucleotides are TGTGCCTGGAGTGGGGGGTCCGGGACACCGTCTTTGTATGGCTACACCTTC. The encoded protein is CAWSGGSGTPSLYGYTF.

The DNA of the CDR3 is TGCGCCAGCAGGTCGACTAGCGGGGGGCCCACGGATACGCAGTATTTT. Amino acid sequence: CASRSTSGGPTDTQYF. J is TRBJ2-3 and V is TRBV5-1; TRBD2 aligns across 13 bases. Unmatched junction bases numbered 9, after V lost 5 bases and J lost 6 bases. Looked up from germline, CDR1 is SGHRS and CDR2 is YFSETQ. This CDR3 is 16 amino acids long. Filled out from reference TRBV5-1 and TRBJ2-3, the complete variable domain reads KAGVTQTPRYLIKTRGQQVTLSCSPISGHRSVSWYQQTPGQGLQFLFEYFSETQRNKGNFPGRFSGRQFSNSRSEMNVSTLELGDSALYLCASRSTSGGPTDTQYFGPGTRLTVL.

V gene TRBV4-2 combines with J gene TRBJ1-4; 8 bases are shared with TRBD1. V dropped 4 bases and J dropped 8; count of bases not matched to a gene: 6. Germline-derived CDR1 and CDR2 are LGHNA and YNFKEQ. This CDR3 is 14 amino acids long. The CDR3 region has the DNA TGTGCCAGCAGCCCCGGGACAGGCGGGGAAAAACTGTTTTTT. Translation gives CASSPGTGGEKLFF.

V gene TRBV4-3 combines with J gene TRBJ1-2, with 8 positions matching TRBD1. Trimming cost V 0 bases and J 8 bases; bases outside gene matches: 11. CDR1 is LGHNA and CDR2 is YSLEER in the germline V gene. This CDR3 comprises 16 residues. The CDR3, as DNA: TGCGCCAGCAGCCAAGAGGGCCGCACAGGGGGAAGCGGCTACACCTTC. It encodes CASSQEGRTGGSGYTF.

This clone was detected once. The chain is built from TRBV19 and TRBJ1-5; weak D call: TRBD1 (5 bases). The length of the CDR3 is 15 residues. The V end was cut by 1 base, the J end by 6 bases, with 13 bases between. Germline V CDR1 and CDR2: LNHDA, SQIVND (reference sequence). In DNA form, the CDR3 reads TGTGCCAGTAGTATAGGGCAGGGAGGACTTCAGCCCCAGCATTTT. Its protein is CASSIGQGGLQPQHF.

The genes are TRBV7-6 and TRBJ2-3; 8 nucleotides line up with TRBD2. The CDR3 has 17 amino acids. CDR1 SGHVS and CDR2 FNYEAQ come from the germline V gene. V trimming: 1 base; J trimming: 0 bases; junction bases outside the gene matches: 6. The CDR3 sequence: CASSLVFSGASTDTQYF. The CDR3 DNA reads TGTGCCAGCAGCTTAGTTTTTAGCGGGGCTAGCACAGATACGCAGTATTTT.

The V call is TRBV9, the J call TRBJ1-2; a weak D match, TRBD1 (5 bases). Trimming shortened V by 0 bases and J by 2 bases, and 11 bases separated the two germline ends. Germline-derived CDR1 and CDR2 are SGDLS and YYNGEE. The CDR3 runs to 15 residues. For the CDR3, the DNA is TGTGCCAGCAGCGTAGCATCAGGGTTGAACTATGGCTACACCTTC. Protein product: CASSVASGLNYGYTF.

The chain links TRBV6-5 to TRBJ1-3; TRBD1 aligns across 7 bases. The CDR3 sequence is 14 residues long. The J segment lost 4 bases and the V segment lost 5 bases, leaving 5 bases of the junction unmatched. Germline V CDR1 and CDR2: MNHEY, SVGAGI. CDR3 amino acids: CASSPPGQGNTIYF. The DNA of the CDR3 is TGTGCCAGCAGTCCCCCGGGACAGGGAAACACCATATATTTT.